Below, 20 T cell receptor beta chains from the same sample are listed, as sequenced in a study of beta chain features in type 1 diabetes. Which antigens these TCRs recognize remains unknown. Study-wide findings and caveats: Significant though moderate, a shortening of TCRB CDR3s appeared in all four CD4+ subsets of Type 1 diabetes patients.

The whole isolated RNA underwent reverse transcription, so sequencing captured expressed TCRB transcripts. Measured with immunoSEQ multiplex PCR; TCRdb has only the in-frame clones, and not every one. Of some 350,000 clones listed, roughly 13% are singletons. The sequenced material came from naive CD4+ T cells from blood. These TCRs come from a woman younger than 35 with type 1 diabetes.

The chain uses TRBV28 and TRBJ2-4; D is possibly TRBD2 (6 bases). The germline CDR1 and CDR2 sequences are MDHEN and SYDVKM. The CDR3 extends over 17 amino acids. The V and J ends lost 5 bases and 0 bases respectively, with 17 bases between them. The CDR3 loop is CASSGVGGLRAKNIQYF. The CDR3 DNA follows: TGTGCCAGCAGTGGCGTGGGGGGACTGCGAGCCAAAAACATTCAGTACTTC.

The chain carries TRBV6-5 and TRBJ2-3, with 8 nucleotides matching TRBD2. V dropped 6 bases and J dropped 4; count of bases not matched to a gene: 6. The CDR3 loop spans 14 amino acids. Per germline, CDR1 MNHEY and CDR2 SVGAGI. DNA of the CDR3: TGTGCCAGCAGAACAGGACTAGCAGCAGATACGCAGTATTTT. The encoded protein is CASRTGLAADTQYF.

The chain couples TRBV4-1 to TRBJ2-7; TRBD1 agrees at 8 bases. V dropped 0 bases and J dropped 2; count of bases not matched to a gene: 6. CDR1 is MGHRA, CDR2 YSYEKL, per germline. The CDR3 runs 16 residues. CDR3 nucleotide sequence: TGCGCCAGCAGCCAAGATTTATCAGGGGGCACCTACGAGCAGTACTTC. Translated: CASSQDLSGGTYEQYF.

This clone was recorded a few times. This chain connects TRBV19 to TRBJ2-7; D possibly corresponds to TRBD2 (5 bases). V lost 4 bases and J 7 bases, leaving 11 bases between the germline ends. Germline CDR1 LNHDA, CDR2 SQIVND (reference sequence). The CDR3 consists of 12 residues. The CDR3 sequence: CASSTLPGEQYF. As DNA, the CDR3 is TGTGCCAGTAGTACCCTCCCGGGAGAGCAGTACTTC.

This sequence joins TRBV18 and TRBJ1-5; 9 bases fit TRBD1. Germline values: CDR1 KGHSH, CDR2 LQKENI. V was pared by 2 bases and J by 10 bases, with 9 bases of the junction left unmatched. The length of the CDR3 is 15 residues. CDR3 sequence: CASSPGTGNVGPQHF. The DNA of the CDR3 is TGTGCCAGCTCACCAGGGACAGGGAACGTAGGACCCCAGCATTTT.

The rearrangement uses TRBV9 and TRBJ2-5; TRBD1 agrees at 9 bases. V lost 0 bases, J lost 5 bases, and 2 bases stayed unmatched. The CDR3 has 14 residues. CDR1 and CDR2 (germline): SGDLS, YYNGEE. The CDR3 protein is CASSVGDREETQYF. Here the CDR3 DNA reads TGTGCCAGCAGCGTAGGGGACAGGGAGGAGACCCAGTACTTC.

This clone appeared a few times. The chain joins TRBV5-4 to TRBJ2-5; possible D gene TRBD2, 7 bases. The V gene lost 0 bases and the J gene lost 5 bases, with 17 bases spanning the gap. The CDR3 totals 16 residues. Germline loops: CDR1 SGHNT, CDR2 YYREEE (reference sequence). DNA of the CDR3: TGTGCCAGCAGCTTGGGTAGGGGGGGTGCGAGTGAGACCCAGTACTTC. This sequence encodes CASSLGRGGASETQYF.

This clone occurred a few times. The rearrangement uses TRBV29-1 and TRBJ2-7, with 10 bases lining up with TRBD2. This CDR3 spans 12 amino acids. Germline V gene sequence: CDR1 SQVTM, CDR2 ANQGSEA. J gave up 1 base and V 7 bases, and 1 base lay outside the gene matches. CDR3 residues: CSGTSGSYEQYF. In DNA form, the CDR3 reads TGCAGCGGGACTAGCGGATCCTACGAGCAGTACTTC.

The chain is built from TRBV29-1 and TRBJ1-3; D gene ambiguous. There are 13 residues in the CDR3. Trimming removed 4 bases at V and 4 bases at J, with 11 bases between. From germline, CDR1 is SQVTM and CDR2 ANQGSEA. The CDR3, as DNA: TGCAGCGTTGGATTCGGGGTCGGAAACACCATATATTTT. As protein: CSVGFGVGNTIYF.

The gene calls are TRBV11-2 and TRBJ1-2; tentative D call: TRBD1 (5 bases). This CDR3 is built from 13 residues. V was trimmed by 2 bases and J by 3 bases, leaving 7 bases between them. Germline assignment: CDR1 SGHAT and CDR2 FQNNGV. CDR3 coding DNA: TGTGCCAGCAGCTTATCACAGGACTATGGCTACACCTTC. This sequence encodes CASSLSQDYGYTF.

As to this clone: Other nucleotide sequences in the sample specify the same CDR3. This sequence joins TRBV18 and TRBJ2-3, with D unclear. This CDR3 spans 13 amino acids. With 3 bases removed from V and 1 base from J, the gap between germline ends came to 5 bases. Germline lookup yields CDR1 KGHSH and CDR2 LQKENI. CDR3 protein: CASSPPGTDTQYF. The CDR3 DNA sequence: TGTGCCAGCTCACCTCCCGGCACAGATACGCAGTATTTT.

The J gene is TRBJ2-7, the V gene TRBV30; 13 bases map to TRBD2. Trimming cost V 5 bases and J 1 base; bases outside gene matches: 2. Germline-derived CDR1 and CDR2 are GTSNPN and SVGIG (reference sequence). This CDR3 contains 14 residues. CDR3 residues: CAWGLAGASYEQYF. As DNA, the CDR3 is TGTGCCTGGGGACTAGCGGGAGCGTCCTACGAGCAGTACTTC.

Written as DNA, the CDR3 is TGTGCCAGCAGCCTAAGGACTAGCGGGCCCTACAATGAGCAGTTCTTC. It codes for CASSLRTSGPYNEQFF. This chain joins TRBV9 and TRBJ2-1, with 11 bases that match TRBD2. V was clipped by 4 bases and J by 2 bases; unmatched bases: 5. Germline-derived CDR1 and CDR2 are SGDLS and YYNGEE. The CDR3 is 16 residues long.

This clone was counted between two and nine times. J is TRBJ2-3 and V is TRBV7-9; TRBD1 aligns across 10 bases. Germline CDR1 reads SEHNR; CDR2 reads FQNEAQ (reference sequence). The CDR3 length is 17 residues. The V gene end was trimmed by 4 bases and the J gene end by 4 bases; junction bases not matched to a gene: 11. The CDR3 reads CASSSLRTGGVADTQYF. The DNA for the CDR3 is TGTGCCAGCAGCTCTCTCAGGACAGGGGGAGTCGCAGATACGCAGTATTTT.

The genes are TRBV5-4 and TRBJ1-2; 10 bases map to TRBD1. CDR1 is SGHNT and CDR2 is YYREEE in the germline V gene (reference sequence). The length of the CDR3 is 14 residues. V shed 4 bases and J 2 bases; nucleotides not matched to a gene: 2. The chain's CDR3 is CASSRDRGNYGYTF. The DNA for the CDR3 is TGTGCCAGCAGCCGGGACAGGGGAAACTATGGCTACACCTTC.

CDR3 in amino acids: CASSFPGGMKNGYTF. The CDR3 DNA sequence: TGTGCCAGCAGCTTTCCAGGGGGCATGAAGAATGGCTACACCTTC. The chain uses TRBV7-9 and TRBJ1-2; 8 nucleotides align to TRBD1. The CDR3 is 15 amino acids. J lost 6 bases, V lost 3 bases, and 9 bases had no gene match. CDR1 SEHNR and CDR2 FQNEAQ come from the germline V gene (reference sequence). The full variable domain, in which reference TRBV7-9 and TRBJ1-2 provide the parts outside the CDR3, is DTGVSQNPRHKITKRGQNVTFRCDPISEHNRLYWYRQTLGQGPEFLTYFQNEAQLEKSRLLSDRFSAERPKGSFSTLEIQRTEQGDSAMYLCASSFPGGMKNGYTFGSGTRLTVV.

This chain joins TRBV28 and TRBJ2-2; D is unclear. CDR1 and CDR2 (germline): MDHEN, SYDVKM. Trimming stripped 7 bases from V and 0 bases from J, with 12 bases between. CDR3 length equals 15 residues. CDR3 DNA: TGTGCCAGCAACCCTGGCAGTACGAACACCGGGGAGCTGTTTTTT. It translates to CASNPGSTNTGELFF.

This clone was seen a handful of times. V gene TRBV30 combines with J gene TRBJ2-7, with TRBD2 matching 9 bases. The CDR3 is made up of 13 amino acids. Germline V lookup: CDR1 GTSNPN, CDR2 SVGIG (reference sequence). This CDR3 is CAHRASGTYEQYF. The CDR3 DNA reads as TGTGCTCACAGGGCTAGCGGGACCTACGAGCAGTACTTC.

The chain couples TRBV19 to TRBJ2-1; tentative D call: TRBD1 (5 bases). V lost 4 bases and J 10 bases, leaving 17 bases between the germline ends. This CDR3 comprises 14 residues. Germline CDR1 LNHDA, CDR2 SQIVND (reference sequence). The CDR3 sequence is CASSTRRGIREQFF. The DNA of the CDR3 is TGTGCCAGTAGTACCCGAAGGGGCATCAGGGAGCAGTTCTTC.

The chain is built from TRBV5-1 and TRBJ1-5; a weak D match, TRBD1 (6 bases). The germline V and J ends were trimmed by 1 base and 5 bases, with 13 bases remaining between them. The CDR3 consists of 15 residues. CDR1 SGHRS and CDR2 YFSETQ come from the germline V gene. CDR3 sequence: CASSLTGGAHQPQHF. The DNA of the CDR3 is TGCGCCAGCAGCTTGACGGGGGGGGCCCATCAGCCCCAGCATTTT.